This T cell receptor (beta chain) was sequenced for a study of T cells expressing NK-cell markers. From germline, CDR1 is MDHEN and CDR2 SYDVKM. This CDR3 comprises 14 residues. Generation of TCR beta cDNA was performed by 5'RACE template switching incorporating UMIs. TCRdb re-called the 5' RACE reads, yielding one record per CDR3 amino acid sequence without DNA. The sample totals roughly 170,000 distinct CDR3 sequences; its top ten clones hold around a sixth. Sequenced sample: blood T cells: a sorted CD56 or NKG2C T cell subset, CD4+ or CD8+ T cells, or bulk PBMC T cells (not recorded which). The chain couples TRBV28 to TRBJ1-5; TCRdb names TRBD1, which stays unverified in the absence of DNA. The sequence came from a woman aged 18 to 75 in good health. The CDR3 region is CASSFRTGRQPQHF.